This TCR beta chain emerged from a study of identical twins. Germline V gene data show CDR1 as SGHNT and CDR2 as YENEEA. Trimming took 4 bases from V and 1 from J; bases not matched to a gene: 2. The CDR3 is made up of 14 amino acids. One entry per CDR3 protein results from TCRdb running MiXCR on the 5' RACE reads. The data contain 280,000 or so distinct CDR3 sequences, about 8.9% of them seen just once; the ten biggest clones take up around 2.1%. This clonotype was counted only a few times. Another study also made use of these data, one on yellow fever vaccine responses in identical twins.

This chain links TRBV11-3 with TRBJ2-7, with 9 bases lining up with TRBD1. The receptor comes from a woman between 18 and 29 years old in good health. The specimen sequenced was memory (CD45RO+) T cells sorted from blood. CDR3 nucleotide sequence: TGTGCCAGCAGCTCCGGGACAGGGTCCTACGAGCAGTACTTC. This codes for CASSSGTGSYEQYF.